Presented here are 27 T cell receptor beta chains from one specimen sequenced in a study of T cell responses to AZD1222 COVID-19 vaccine. The assay was immunoSEQ multiplex PCR, and TCRdb's table has in-frame clones only and misses some. The table has approximately 120,000 clones, nearly 90% seen once. The sample in question was peripheral blood, obtained on day 0 of MenACWY control vaccination. The receptors were sampled from an adult in good health.

The rearrangement joins TRBV11-2 to TRBJ2-1; a weak D match, TRBD1 (6 bases). With 4 bases removed from V and 3 bases from J, the gap between germline ends came to 13 bases. The CDR3 loop spans 15 amino acids. Per the germline V gene, CDR1 is SGHAT and CDR2 is FQNNGV. The CDR3, as DNA: TGTGCCAGCAGCTCCCCCAGGGGACACTACAATGAGCAGTTCTTC. It yields the protein CASSSPRGHYNEQFF.

V is TRBV6-5 and J is TRBJ1-2, with a weak D call TRBD1 (5 bases). The germline gives CDR1 MNHEY, CDR2 SVGAGI. CDR3 length: 14 residues. Trimming removed 5 bases at V and 5 bases at J, with 15 bases between. CDR3 in DNA: TGTGCCAGCAGTCGGGGGGGATCAAGTTATGGCTACACCTTC. It specifies CASSRGGSSYGYTF.

V and J are TRBV4-3 and TRBJ1-6; TRBD1 agrees at 7 bases. V lost 1 base and J lost 8; bases outside the gene matches: 5. Per the germline V gene, CDR1 is LGHNA and CDR2 is YSLEER. The CDR3 is made up of 15 amino acids. Here the CDR3 DNA reads TGCGCCAGCAGCCAAGGGGACAGTTCTGATTCACCCCTCCACTTT. Its translation is CASSQGDSSDSPLHF.

This clone was found many times. This chain links TRBV2 with TRBJ2-2; 9 bases line up with TRBD2. The CDR3 is 15 residues long. The trim removed 8 bases at V and 4 bases at J, leaving 8 bases unmatched. CDR1 SNHLY and CDR2 FYNNEI come from the germline V gene. Written as DNA, the CDR3 is TGTGCCAGCCCCCGGCTAGCGGGACCCACCGGGGAGCTGTTTTTT. Protein product: CASPRLAGPTGELFF.

The chain couples TRBV14 to TRBJ2-2; D gene ambiguous. The CDR3 is 14 amino acids. V lost 0 bases and J lost 6, with 8 bases in between. Germline CDR1 and CDR2: SGHDN and FVKESK. Here the CDR3 reads CASSQDLWPGELFF. In DNA, the CDR3 is TGTGCCAGCAGCCAAGATTTGTGGCCCGGGGAGCTGTTTTTT.

This chain uses TRBV3-1 (or the pseudogene TRBV3-2) with TRBJ2-1, with D perhaps TRBD2 (5 bases). Looked up from germline, CDR1 is LGHDT and CDR2 is YNNKEL (reference sequence). Deletions cut 4 bases from V and 10 bases from J, with 11 bases between. CDR3 length: 12 amino acids. The CDR3 sequence: CASSPQGGEQFF. In DNA, the CDR3 is TGTGCCAGCAGCCCTCAAGGCGGGGAGCAGTTCTTC.

The rearrangement links TRBV27 to TRBJ2-1, with TRBD2 matching over 13 bases. CDR1 MNHEY and CDR2 SMNVEV come from the germline V gene (reference sequence). CDR3 size: 15 residues. Trimming took 2 bases from V and 8 from J; bases not matched to a gene: 3. In nucleotides, the CDR3 is TGTGCCAGCAGTTTAGGACTAGCGGGAGTCCATGAGCAGTTCTTC. Translated: CASSLGLAGVHEQFF.

CDR3 sequence reads: CASSPTVTSGTDTQYF. DNA of the CDR3: TGTGCCAGCAGCCCAACCGTTACTAGCGGCACAGATACGCAGTATTTT. The chain uses TRBV7-9 and TRBJ2-3; TRBD2 matches 7 bases. Germline lookup yields CDR1 SEHNR and CDR2 FQNEAQ (reference sequence). The CDR3 is 16 residues long. V was clipped by 5 bases and J by 1 base; unmatched bases: 9.

V is TRBV5-6 and J is TRBJ1-5; the match to TRBD1 covers 7 bases. CDR1 is SGHDT, CDR2 YYEEEE, per germline. This CDR3 is built from 18 residues. V gave up 4 bases and J gave up 2 bases; unmatched junction bases: 15. This chain's CDR3 is CASSRRILQGSGNQPQHF. The CDR3 DNA reads TGTGCCAGCAGCCGACGAATACTACAGGGGTCCGGCAATCAGCCCCAGCATTTT.

The chain recombines TRBV6-5 with TRBJ1-1, with no clear D. This CDR3 has 14 residues. V dropped 6 bases and J dropped 1 base, with 12 bases sitting between them. In germline, CDR1 is MNHEY, CDR2 SVGAGI. Here the CDR3 DNA reads TGTGCCAGCAGCCCCAATGGGTGGAACACTGAAGCTTTCTTT. This codes for CASSPNGWNTEAFF.

The V call is TRBV18, the J call TRBJ2-5; D is uncertain. CDR3 size: 12 residues. The germline gives CDR1 KGHSH, CDR2 LQKENI. CDR3 in amino acids: CASRRYNETQYF. The CDR3 nucleotides read TGTGCTTCGAGGCGGTATAACGAGACCCAGTACTTC.

The chain combines TRBV28 with TRBJ1-5; D not resolved. The CDR3 is made up of 14 amino acids. V was shortened by 4 bases and J by 4 bases, with 11 bases between the two germline ends. CDR1 MDHEN and CDR2 SYDVKM come from the germline V gene. CDR3 amino acids: CASSSLGENQPQHF. Written as DNA, the CDR3 is TGTGCCAGCAGTTCGCTGGGAGAAAATCAGCCCCAGCATTTT.

V gene TRBV28 combines with J gene TRBJ1-1, with D tentatively TRBD1 (6 bases). The CDR3 consists of 14 residues. The V end lost 5 bases, the J end lost 4 bases, and 14 bases lay between the germline ends. Germline loops: CDR1 MDHEN, CDR2 SYDVKM. CDR3 nucleotide sequence: TGTGCCAGCAGTGCCACGGGGGCTGGCACTGAAGCTTTCTTT. Translating it yields CASSATGAGTEAFF.

V is TRBV6-6 and J is TRBJ1-1; D is possibly TRBD1 (5 bases). Trimming stripped 2 bases from V and 2 bases from J, with 15 bases between. Germline V gives CDR1 MNHNY, CDR2 SVGAGI (reference sequence). This CDR3 has 16 residues. The CDR3 sequence: CASSYLDPTANTEAFF. The CDR3 DNA follows: TGTGCCAGCAGTTACCTCGATCCGACAGCTAACACTGAAGCTTTCTTT.

The V and J genes are TRBV6-6 and TRBJ1-3; TRBD1 is a possible D gene (6 bases). CDR1 and CDR2 (germline): MNHNY, SVGAGI (reference sequence). Between the trimmed V and J ends, which lost 5 bases and 0 bases, there was a span of 23 bases. CDR3 length: 19 amino acids. The CDR3 sequence: CASSPRGGGPTLSGNTIYF. CDR3 nucleotides: TGTGCCAGCAGTCCGCGTGGGGGGGGCCCTACGCTCTCTGGAAACACCATATATTTT.

This clone occurred once. The chain employs TRBV20-1 and TRBJ2-2; D ambiguous. Trimming stripped 3 bases from V and 1 base from J, with 9 bases between. This CDR3 comprises 14 residues. Germline V gives CDR1 DFQATT, CDR2 SNEGSKA (reference sequence). In DNA form, the CDR3 reads TGCAGTGCTAGTGTGCCCCTGAACACCGGGGAGCTGTTTTTT. Protein: CSASVPLNTGELFF.

This clone was counted at least ten times. CDR3 coding DNA: TGTGCCAGCAGCGATCCGGCGGCTGCCACAGATACGCAGTATTTT. It codes for CASSDPAAATDTQYF. The chain has TRBV7-2 and TRBJ2-3; D call uncertain. Germline V lookup: CDR1 SGHTA, CDR2 FQGNSA. The CDR3 consists of 15 residues. V was trimmed by 5 bases and J by 2 bases, leaving 14 bases between them.

The rearrangement links TRBV28 to TRBJ2-7; D possibly uses TRBD1 or TRBD2 (5 bases each). The CDR3 is 14 residues long. Between the trimmed V and J ends, which lost 6 bases and 7 bases, there was a span of 19 bases. In germline, CDR1 is MDHEN, CDR2 SYDVKM. CDR3: CASRNSGSEGEQYF. The CDR3 DNA sequence: TGTGCCAGCAGAAATTCGGGGTCAGAGGGGGAGCAGTACTTC.

The sample holds a few counts of this clone. The rearrangement links TRBV6-6 to TRBJ2-1; TRBD2 might be the D (5 bases). V shed 4 bases and J shed 9 bases, with 13 bases lying between them. The CDR3 extends over 13 amino acids. Germline CDR1 and CDR2: MNHNY and SVGAGI (reference sequence). The CDR3 sequence is CASSLPDRGEQFF. The CDR3 region has the DNA TGTGCCAGCAGTTTGCCCGACCGGGGTGAGCAGTTCTTC.

This chain joins TRBV28 and TRBJ1-5; D remains ambiguous. This CDR3 contains 14 residues. Deletions cut 4 bases from V and 7 bases from J, with 14 bases between. Germline CDR1 and CDR2: MDHEN and SYDVKM. The CDR3 coding sequence is TGTGCCAGCAGTTCCCGACACCCGGGCCAGCCCCAGCATTTT. Protein: CASSSRHPGQPQHF. Variable domain in full (rest from reference TRBV28 and TRBJ1-5): DVKVTQSSRYLVKRTGEKVFLECVQDMDHENMFWYRQDPGLGLRLIYFSYDVKMKEKGDIPEGYSVSREKKERFSLILESASTNQTSMYLCASSSRHPGQPQHFGDGTRLSIL.

The gene calls are TRBV4-1 and TRBJ2-2; D is possibly TRBD1 (6 bases). Deletions cut 2 bases from V and 5 bases from J, with 12 bases between. The CDR3 loop spans 15 amino acids. Looked up from germline, CDR1 is MGHRA and CDR2 is YSYEKL. The CDR3 DNA sequence: TGCGCCAGCAGCCAAAATACCCAGGGGACCGGGGAGCTGTTTTTT. Its protein product is CASSQNTQGTGELFF.

This chain links TRBV5-1 with TRBJ1-4; 9 bases match TRBD1. V gave up 4 bases and J gave up 8 bases; unmatched junction bases: 9. CDR1 and CDR2 (germline): SGHRS, YFSETQ. This CDR3 has 15 amino acids. CDR3 DNA sequence: TGCGCCAGCAGCACGGCCGGGACAGGGAGGGAAAAACTGTTTTTT. This gives the protein CASSTAGTGREKLFF. Together with reference TRBV5-1 and TRBJ1-4, the CDR3 gives the full variable domain: KAGVTQTPRYLIKTRGQQVTLSCSPISGHRSVSWYQQTPGQGLQFLFEYFSETQRNKGNFPGRFSGRQFSNSRSEMNVSTLELGDSALYLCASSTAGTGREKLFFGSGTQLSVL.

V and J are TRBV19 and TRBJ1-6; D is perhaps TRBD1 (6 bases). CDR3 length: 16 residues. V lost 6 bases to trimming and J lost 8 bases, with 20 bases between them. Per germline, CDR1 LNHDA and CDR2 SQIVND (reference sequence). The CDR3 sequence is CASRRGGQALDSPLHF. The CDR3 DNA reads as TGTGCCAGTAGAAGAGGGGGGCAGGCGTTGGATTCACCCCTCCACTTT.

The J gene is TRBJ1-2, the V gene TRBV7-9; 7 nucleotides line up with TRBD1. The CDR3 sequence is 13 residues long. Germline V gene sequence: CDR1 SEHNR, CDR2 FQNEAQ (reference sequence). Germline trimming cut 5 bases from V and 5 bases from J; bases unmatched to any gene: 5. The CDR3 nucleotides read TGTGCCAGCAGCCCGGGACAGCGTTATGGCTACACCTTC. Its protein product is CASSPGQRYGYTF. Supplemented by reference TRBV7-9 and TRBJ1-2, the full variable domain reads DTGVSQNPRHKITKRGQNVTFRCDPISEHNRLYWYRQTLGQGPEFLTYFQNEAQLEKSRLLSDRFSAERPKGSFSTLEIQRTEQGDSAMYLCASSPGQRYGYTFGSGTRLTVV.

The CDR3 DNA reads TGTGCCAGCAGCCCCCTCTACGATCACAGGGGGAACGATTACACCTTC. The encoded protein is CASSPLYDHRGNDYTF. The V call is TRBV4-2, the J call TRBJ1-2, with 8 bases aligning to TRBD1. The CDR3 sequence is 16 residues long. The germline V gene has CDR1 LGHNA and CDR2 YNFKEQ. The V gene end was trimmed by 4 bases and the J gene end by 11 bases; junction bases not matched to a gene: 18.

Here the CDR3 DNA reads TGTGCCAGCAGCACAGGGTCCACCGGGGAGCTGTTTTTT. It translates to CASSTGSTGELFF. This chain uses TRBV12-3 or TRBV12-4 with TRBJ2-2; D is perhaps TRBD1 (6 bases). The germline V and J ends were trimmed by 6 bases and 4 bases, with 9 bases remaining between them. The CDR3 totals 13 residues.

The chain has TRBV19 and TRBJ2-7; D may be TRBD1 or TRBD2 (6 bases each). The length of the CDR3 is 17 residues. Trimming stripped 0 bases from V and 3 bases from J, with 18 bases between. Germline loops: CDR1 LNHDA, CDR2 SQIVND (reference sequence). The CDR3 DNA sequence: TGTGCCAGTAGTATAGATCTCGGCGGGACACCTGACTACGAGCAGTACTTC. The encoded protein is CASSIDLGGTPDYEQYF.